Below are 14 T cell receptor beta chains sequenced from a single sample in a study of radiotherapy plus CTLA-4 blockade in lung cancer. The method was immunoSEQ multiplex PCR; TCRdb's version includes in-frame clones alone and lacks a portion of them. The table records tens of thousands of clones, 60% to 85% of them present only once. The material was peripheral blood, obtained from a patient treated with radiotherapy plus ipilimumab. Receptors were obtained from a human donor with non-small cell lung cancer who had a partial response to radiotherapy plus ipilimumab. Some clones in this sample may be carry-over from other donors' samples.

CDR3 nucleotides: TGTGCCAGCAGCTTCGCGACAGGGGGCATCTACGAGCAGTACTTC. Protein sequence: CASSFATGGIYEQYF. The rearrangement uses TRBV5-6 and TRBJ2-7; TRBD1 aligns across 10 bases. With 2 bases clipped from V and 3 bases from J, the junction kept 5 bases outside the gene matches. CDR1 is SGHDT, CDR2 YYEEEE, per germline. There are 15 residues in the CDR3. The full variable domain, its missing parts supplied by reference TRBV5-6 and TRBJ2-7, is DAGVTQSPTHLIKTRGQQVTLRCSPKSGHDTVSWYQQALGQGPQFIFQYYEEEERQRGNFPDRFSGHQFPNYSSELNVNALLLGDSALYLCASSFATGGIYEQYFGPGTRLTVT.

This CDR3 reads CASSLGGQAGDYTQYF. The CDR3 DNA reads TGTGCCAGCAGCCTGGGGGGGCAGGCGGGGGATTATACGCAGTATTTT. V gene TRBV7-9 combines with J gene TRBJ2-3; TRBD2 might be the D (7 bases). This CDR3 spans 16 amino acids. Germline V CDR1 and CDR2: SEHNR, FQNEAQ (reference sequence). Trimming took 5 bases from V and 7 from J, leaving 22 bases between them.

The chain has TRBV15 and TRBJ2-5; weak D call: TRBD1 (5 bases). The V and J ends lost 1 base and 2 bases respectively, with 8 bases between them. The CDR3 consists of 14 residues. From germline, CDR1 is LNHNV and CDR2 YYDKDF (reference sequence). Here the CDR3 DNA reads TGTGCCACCAGCAGAGGGGGCGGACAAGAGACCCAGTACTTC. Its protein product is CATSRGGGQETQYF.

This chain uses TRBV7-2 with TRBJ1-2, with D uncertain. CDR3 length: 12 amino acids. Germline V gene sequence: CDR1 SGHTA, CDR2 FQGNSA. Trimming pared 2 bases from V and 5 bases from J, leaving 6 bases between. CDR3 bases: TGTGCCAGCAGCTTATCACAATATGGCTACACCTTC. Protein: CASSLSQYGYTF. The full variable domain, rest sourced from reference TRBV7-2 and TRBJ1-2, is GAGVSQSPSNKVTEKGKDVELRCDPISGHTALYWYRQSLGQGLEFLIYFQGNSAPDKSGLPSDRFSAERTGGSVSTLTIQRTQQEDSAVYLCASSLSQYGYTFGSGTRLTVV.

The chain has TRBV28 and TRBJ1-3, with D perhaps TRBD1 (5 bases). There are 15 residues in the CDR3. Germline CDR1 and CDR2: MDHEN and SYDVKM. Trimming took 5 bases from V and 2 from J, leaving 13 bases between them. CDR3 amino acids: CASSLQGVPGNTIYF. The DNA for the CDR3 is TGTGCCAGCAGTCTCCAGGGTGTTCCTGGAAACACCATATATTTT. The whole variable domain, remainder taken from reference TRBV28 and TRBJ1-3, is DVKVTQSSRYLVKRTGEKVFLECVQDMDHENMFWYRQDPGLGLRLIYFSYDVKMKEKGDIPEGYSVSREKKERFSLILESASTNQTSMYLCASSLQGVPGNTIYFGEGSWLTVV.

A few counts support this clone. V and J are TRBV29-1 and TRBJ1-1; D unclear. Between the trimmed V and J ends, which lost 7 bases and 4 bases, there was a span of 16 bases. CDR1 SQVTM and CDR2 ANQGSEA come from the germline V gene. The CDR3 runs 13 residues. CDR3 amino acids: CSGSRGDGTEAFF. CDR3 nucleotides: TGCAGCGGCTCGCGGGGAGATGGCACTGAAGCTTTCTTT.

The J gene is TRBJ2-2, the V gene TRBV20-1; D remains unclear. The V gene's germline CDR1 is DFQATT and CDR2 SNEGSKA (reference sequence). This CDR3 has 11 residues. V lost 3 bases and J 7 bases, leaving 6 bases between the germline ends. CDR3 DNA: TGCAGTGCTAGCCGGGTCGGGGAGCTGTTTTTT. It translates to CSASRVGELFF.

V is TRBV18 and J is TRBJ2-1; 9 nucleotides align to TRBD2. The CDR3 covers 18 residues. V was clipped by 6 bases and J by 1 base; unmatched bases: 13. CDR1 and CDR2 from the germline V gene are KGHSH and LQKENI. The CDR3 spells CASSLTSGGGGSYNEQFF. The CDR3 coding sequence is TGTGCCAGCTCGTTGACTAGCGGCGGAGGAGGGTCCTACAATGAGCAGTTCTTC.

The chain recombines TRBV27 with TRBJ2-3; possible D gene TRBD2, 6 bases. The germline V gene encodes CDR1 MNHEY and CDR2 SMNVEV (reference sequence). This CDR3 contains 15 residues. Trimming pared 3 bases from V and 5 bases from J, leaving 15 bases between. The CDR3 sequence is CASSFSFFGGDTQYF. Written as DNA, the CDR3 is TGTGCCAGCAGTTTTTCCTTTTTCGGGGGAGATACGCAGTATTTT.

The chain carries TRBV27 and TRBJ2-2, with D possibly TRBD1 on 5 matching bases. The CDR3 has 13 residues. Germline V gives CDR1 MNHEY, CDR2 SMNVEV (reference sequence). The V end lost 4 bases, the J end lost 6 bases, and 9 bases lay between the germline ends. CDR3: CASSWGIPGELFF. In DNA, the CDR3 is TGTGCCAGCAGTTGGGGCATTCCCGGGGAGCTGTTTTTT.

The chain recombines TRBV29-1 with TRBJ2-7; D possibly corresponds to TRBD1 (7 bases). The length of the CDR3 is 14 residues. Trimming pared 3 bases from V and 4 bases from J, leaving 16 bases between. The germline CDR1 and CDR2 sequences are SQVTM and ANQGSEA. DNA for the CDR3: TGCAGCGTTGAGGAGGACAGGCGGGGATACGAGCAGTACTTC. Translation: CSVEEDRRGYEQYF.

V and J are TRBV7-9 and TRBJ1-4; 9 bases match TRBD1. V shed 5 bases, J shed 6 bases, and the junction held 7 bases outside the gene matches. The germline V gene encodes CDR1 SEHNR and CDR2 FQNEAQ (reference sequence). The length of the CDR3 is 15 residues. The CDR3 protein is CASSLGDRADEKLFF. Here the CDR3 DNA reads TGTGCCAGCAGCCTAGGGGACAGGGCAGATGAAAAACTGTTTTTT.

This chain uses TRBV7-9 with TRBJ2-2; a possible D gene is TRBD1 (6 bases). The CDR3 runs to 17 residues. V lost 4 bases and J lost 0, with 15 bases in between. In germline, CDR1 is SEHNR, CDR2 FQNEAQ (reference sequence). The chain's CDR3 is CASSSRRTASNTGELFF. The DNA for the CDR3 is TGTGCCAGCAGCTCACGGAGGACAGCCTCGAACACCGGGGAGCTGTTTTTT.

The chain recombines TRBV9 with TRBJ2-1; 9 nucleotides line up with TRBD1. CDR3 length: 15 amino acids. CDR1 SGDLS and CDR2 YYNGEE come from the germline V gene. J gave up 1 base and V 4 bases, and 3 bases lay outside the gene matches. This CDR3 reads CASSPGQGSYNEQFF. As DNA, the CDR3 is TGTGCCAGCAGCCCGGGACAGGGTTCCTACAATGAGCAGTTCTTC.